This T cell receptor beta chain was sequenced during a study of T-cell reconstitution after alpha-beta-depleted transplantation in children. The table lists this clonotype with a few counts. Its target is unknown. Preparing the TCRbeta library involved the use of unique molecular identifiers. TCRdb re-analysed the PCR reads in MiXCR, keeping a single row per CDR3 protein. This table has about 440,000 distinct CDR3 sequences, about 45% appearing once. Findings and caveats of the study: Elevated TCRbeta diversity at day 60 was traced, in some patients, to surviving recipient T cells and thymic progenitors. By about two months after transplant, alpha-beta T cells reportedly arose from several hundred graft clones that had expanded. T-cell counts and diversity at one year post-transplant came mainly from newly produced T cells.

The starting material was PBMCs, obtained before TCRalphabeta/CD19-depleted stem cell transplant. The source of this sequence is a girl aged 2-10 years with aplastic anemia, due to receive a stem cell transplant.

The CDR3 DNA reads as TGTGCCAGCAGCCCAACCAGGGGCGAGGGCGGGGAGCTGTTTTTT. Protein sequence: CASSPTRGEGGELFF. The chain employs TRBV3-1 and TRBJ2-2; D perhaps matches TRBD1 (6 bases). The CDR3 runs 15 residues. Trimming stripped 4 bases from V and 7 bases from J, with 16 bases between. Per germline, CDR1 LGHDT and CDR2 YNNKEL (reference sequence).